The 27 T cell receptor beta chains below were found in one sample sequenced in a study of cytomegalovirus exposure and HLA in healthy donors. Use of 60 Vbeta and 13 Jbeta primers characterized the PCR. Profiling relied on immunoSEQ multiplex PCR, and the TCRdb table lists in-frame clones only, not all of them. This table has approximately 61,000 clones, 70% to 80% appearing once. Sequencing was carried out using PBMCs. Receptors originate from a man aged 45-60 years in good health and CMV-seropositive.

This chain uses TRBV5-1 with TRBJ1-3; 7 bases map to TRBD1. The germline gives CDR1 SGHRS, CDR2 YFSETQ. With 5 bases clipped from V and 0 bases from J, the junction kept 2 bases outside the gene matches. The CDR3 consists of 14 residues. The chain's CDR3 is CASRRDSSGNTIYF. The CDR3 DNA reads as TGCGCCAGCAGGCGGGACAGCTCTGGAAACACCATATATTTT.

This chain joins TRBV11-2 and TRBJ2-7; 9 nucleotides agree with TRBD1. V shed 5 bases and J 2 bases; nucleotides not matched to a gene: 4. The CDR3 length is 14 residues. Looked up from germline, CDR1 is SGHAT and CDR2 is FQNNGV. The CDR3 spells CASSPGDRAYEQYF. The CDR3 DNA reads TGTGCCAGCAGCCCCGGGGACAGGGCCTACGAGCAGTACTTC.

This chain connects TRBV18 to TRBJ1-1; 8 positions agree with TRBD1. Germline V gene sequence: CDR1 KGHSH, CDR2 LQKENI. Germline trimming cut 5 bases from V and 0 bases from J; bases unmatched to any gene: 11. The CDR3 length is 17 residues. The CDR3 reads CASSFYRGAGMNTEAFF. Written as DNA, the CDR3 is TGTGCCAGCTCATTTTACAGGGGGGCTGGCATGAACACTGAAGCTTTCTTT.

The CDR3 DNA is TGTGCCAGCAGCCTTCCAGGGGTCGGTGTCACTGAAGCTTTCTTT. Amino acid sequence: CASSLPGVGVTEAFF. The rearrangement links TRBV4-2 to TRBJ1-1; the D gene is possibly TRBD1 (6 bases). The V end lost 4 bases, the J end lost 4 bases, and 16 bases lay between the germline ends. CDR3 length: 15 residues. Germline CDR1 and CDR2: LGHNA and YNFKEQ.

The V and J genes are TRBV5-1 and TRBJ1-1; D is unresolved. V was shortened by 0 bases and J by 0 bases, with 6 bases between the two germline ends. CDR3 length: 14 amino acids. Germline assignment: CDR1 SGHRS and CDR2 YFSETQ. The CDR3 is CASSLGHMNTEAFF. The CDR3 nucleotides read TGCGCCAGCAGCTTGGGACACATGAACACTGAAGCTTTCTTT. The whole variable domain, filled in from reference TRBV5-1 and TRBJ1-1, reads KAGVTQTPRYLIKTRGQQVTLSCSPISGHRSVSWYQQTPGQGLQFLFEYFSETQRNKGNFPGRFSGRQFSNSRSEMNVSTLELGDSALYLCASSLGHMNTEAFFGQGTRLTVV.

J is TRBJ2-5 and V is TRBV28, with D tentatively TRBD2 (6 bases). The CDR3 totals 12 residues. Trimming cost V 6 bases and J 5 bases, with 10 bases left between them. Germline values: CDR1 MDHEN, CDR2 SYDVKM. The DNA of the CDR3 is TGTGCCAGCAGCGGGAGCCCGGAGACCCAGTACTTC. Translating it yields CASSGSPETQYF.

The rearrangement joins TRBV11-1 to TRBJ1-1, with a possible D match to TRBD1 (6 bases). The CDR3 runs 15 residues. V was clipped by 1 base and J by 5 bases, with 14 bases between them. The V gene's germline CDR1 is SGHAT and CDR2 FQDESV (reference sequence). The CDR3 protein is CASSLEQGPWTEAFF. The CDR3 region has the DNA TGTGCCAGCAGCTTAGAGCAGGGGCCATGGACTGAAGCTTTCTTT.

The chain is built from TRBV7-9 and TRBJ2-1; the D is unclear. Germline V lookup: CDR1 SEHNR, CDR2 FQNEAQ (reference sequence). The CDR3 length is 11 residues. V was clipped by 4 bases and J by 10 bases, with 8 bases between them. The CDR3 loop reads CASSSTLEQFF. Here the CDR3 DNA reads TGTGCCAGCAGCTCTACGCTAGAGCAGTTCTTC. Variable domain in full (rest from reference TRBV7-9 and TRBJ2-1): DTGVSQNPRHKITKRGQNVTFRCDPISEHNRLYWYRQTLGQGPEFLTYFQNEAQLEKSRLLSDRFSAERPKGSFSTLEIQRTEQGDSAMYLCASSSTLEQFFGPGTRLTVL.

This clone was seen more than once but under ten times. One end of the junction is discordant with germline, which a read error may explain. The chain has TRBV9 and TRBJ2-7, with D possibly TRBD1 on 6 matching bases. The CDR3 covers 15 residues. Per germline, CDR1 SGDLS and CDR2 YYNGEE. The CDR3 region has the DNA TGTGCCAGAAGCTCCCAGGGGCCCAGCTACTACGAGCAGAACTTC. This encodes CARSSQGPSYYEQNF. The full variable domain, in which reference TRBV9 and TRBJ2-7 provide the parts outside the CDR3, is DSGVTQTPKHLITATGQRVTLRCSPRSGDLSVYWYQQSLDQGLQFLIQYYNGEERAKGNILERFSAQQFPDLHSELNLSSLELGDSALYFCARSSQGPSYYEQNFGPGTRLTVT.

This rearrangement joins TRBV18 to TRBJ1-5; no reliable D call. V lost 2 bases, J lost 4 bases, and 9 bases lay in between. The CDR3 has 14 amino acids. Germline CDR1 KGHSH, CDR2 LQKENI. The CDR3 DNA is TGTGCCAGCTCACCAACGGCGGGGAATCAGCCCCAGCATTTT. This translates into CASSPTAGNQPQHF. Full variable domain (remainder filled in from reference TRBV18 and TRBJ1-5): NAGVMQNPRHLVRRRGQEARLRCSPMKGHSHVYWYRQLPEEGLKFMVYLQKENIIDESGMPKERFSAEFPKEGPSILRIQQVVRGDSAAYFCASSPTAGNQPQHFGDGTRLSIL.

Worth noting for this clone: A junction end diverges from the germline sequence, so it may reflect a read error. The rearrangement uses TRBV7-9 and TRBJ2-1, with 9 bases matching TRBD1. This CDR3 has 15 residues. The germline CDR1 and CDR2 sequences are SEHNR and FQNEAQ (reference sequence). The CDR3 protein is CSSSFGDRVTHEQFF. In nucleotides, the CDR3 is TGTTCCAGCAGCTTCGGGGACAGGGTAACCCATGAGCAGTTCTTC. Supplemented by reference TRBV7-9 and TRBJ2-1, the full variable domain reads DTGVSQNPRHKITKRGQNVTFRCDPISEHNRLYWYRQTLGQGPEFLTYFQNEAQLEKSRLLSDRFSAERPKGSFSTLEIQRTEQGDSAMYLCSSSFGDRVTHEQFFGPGTRLTVL.

V usage is TRBV19 and J usage is TRBJ2-2; 12 bases are a match to TRBD2. Trimming removed 4 bases from V and 0 bases from J; junction bases left unmatched: 6. The CDR3 has 18 amino acids. From germline, CDR1 is LNHDA and CDR2 SQIVND (reference sequence). The CDR3: CASSRGLAGVANTGELFF. In DNA form, the CDR3 reads TGTGCCAGTAGTAGGGGACTAGCGGGCGTAGCGAACACCGGGGAGCTGTTTTTT.

This sequence joins TRBV19 and TRBJ2-3; D uncertain. The length of the CDR3 is 15 residues. From germline, CDR1 is LNHDA and CDR2 SQIVND (reference sequence). V gave up 6 bases and J gave up 0 bases, with 13 bases separating them. The CDR3 sequence is CASRLLVSSTDTQYF. CDR3 sequence (DNA): TGTGCCAGTAGATTGTTAGTCTCCAGCACAGATACGCAGTATTTT.

J is TRBJ1-2 and V is TRBV7-2; 7 nucleotides agree with TRBD1. V was clipped by 5 bases and J by 3 bases; unmatched bases: 3. Germline CDR1 is SGHTA and CDR2 is FQGNSA. This CDR3 is 13 amino acids long. The CDR3 DNA is TGTGCCAGCAGCCGGGGACAGTACTATGGCTACACCTTC. Its translation: CASSRGQYYGYTF.

The chain combines TRBV7-8 with TRBJ2-3; 7 nucleotides align to TRBD1. Germline-derived CDR1 and CDR2 are SGHVS and FQNEAQ. This CDR3 is 19 amino acids long. V trimming: 5 bases; J trimming: 0 bases; junction bases outside the gene matches: 17. In nucleotides, the CDR3 is TGTGCCAGCAGCGGAAGGGTAGGGGGCGGGTTGAAAAGCACAGATACGCAGTATTTT. Translated, it gives CASSGRVGGGLKSTDTQYF.

This rearrangement joins TRBV7-9 to TRBJ2-1; 7 bases map to TRBD1. Germline V gene data show CDR1 as SEHNR and CDR2 as FQNEAQ (reference sequence). V shed 5 bases, J shed 6 bases, and the junction held 7 bases outside the gene matches. The CDR3 is 14 residues long. In DNA, the CDR3 is TGTGCCAGCAGCACGGACAGGTACTCCAATGAGCAGTTCTTC. This gives the protein CASSTDRYSNEQFF.

The chain recombines TRBV28 with TRBJ2-7; TRBD1 matches at 9 bases. The CDR3 covers 15 residues. Germline CDR1 MDHEN, CDR2 SYDVKM. Trimming took 4 bases from V and 5 from J; bases not matched to a gene: 9. The CDR3 DNA is TGTGCCAGCAGTTCACAAGGGACAGGGAGGGACGAGCAGTACTTC. This codes for CASSSQGTGRDEQYF.

The rearrangement joins TRBV15 to TRBJ2-7; D perhaps matches TRBD2 (6 bases). V was shortened by 0 bases and J by 5 bases, with 17 bases between the two germline ends. The CDR3 sequence is 16 residues long. Germline V gene sequence: CDR1 LNHNV, CDR2 YYDKDF (reference sequence). CDR3 residues: CATSRDARGSTDEQYF. Written as DNA, the CDR3 is TGTGCCACCAGCAGAGACGCGCGGGGTAGCACGGACGAGCAGTACTTC.

This sequence joins TRBV28 and TRBJ2-7; no clear D. The CDR3 extends over 14 amino acids. Looked up from germline, CDR1 is MDHEN and CDR2 is SYDVKM. V shed 5 bases and J shed 2 bases, with 13 bases lying between them. The CDR3 DNA follows: TGTGCCAGCAGTCCCAGCGTCGGAGCCTACGAGCAGTACTTC. This codes for CASSPSVGAYEQYF.

CDR3 residues: CASSLISQPQHF. The CDR3 DNA reads TGTGCCAGCAGCTTAATTAGTCAGCCCCAGCATTTT. The rearrangement uses TRBV7-9 and TRBJ1-5; D remains ambiguous. Trimming left V 2 bases short and J 6 bases short, with 5 bases between. This CDR3 contains 12 residues. Germline V gene data show CDR1 as SEHNR and CDR2 as FQNEAQ (reference sequence).

The V gene is TRBV28, the J gene TRBJ2-7, with a weak D call TRBD1 (5 bases). The V and J ends lost 8 bases and 5 bases respectively, with 19 bases between them. This CDR3 has 14 amino acids. CDR1 and CDR2 (germline): MDHEN, SYDVKM. The CDR3 sequence is CASGLWQGIDEQYF. The CDR3 bases are TGTGCCAGCGGTCTGTGGCAGGGAATTGACGAGCAGTACTTC. Combining the CDR3 with reference TRBV28 and TRBJ2-7 gives the whole variable domain DVKVTQSSRYLVKRTGEKVFLECVQDMDHENMFWYRQDPGLGLRLIYFSYDVKMKEKGDIPEGYSVSREKKERFSLILESASTNQTSMYLCASGLWQGIDEQYFGPGTRLTVT.

The chain employs TRBV27 and TRBJ1-2; the match to TRBD1 covers 9 bases. CDR3 length: 14 amino acids. CDR1 and CDR2 (germline): MNHEY, SMNVEV (reference sequence). The V and J ends lost 8 bases and 7 bases, in that order; junction bases with no gene match: 11. This chain's CDR3 is CASGTGTGYAGYTF. CDR3 nucleotide sequence: TGTGCCAGCGGGACCGGGACAGGGTATGCTGGCTACACCTTC.

The rearrangement links TRBV28 to TRBJ1-2, with TRBD1 matching 8 bases. Germline V lookup: CDR1 MDHEN, CDR2 SYDVKM. The CDR3 loop spans 15 amino acids. V lost 5 bases, J lost 5 bases, and 10 bases stayed unmatched. The CDR3 region is CASSPVRTGGYGYTF. CDR3 nucleotides: TGTGCCAGCAGTCCCGTAAGAACAGGGGGATATGGCTACACCTTC.

The chain couples TRBV30 to TRBJ1-4, with 7 bases matching TRBD1. The CDR3 is 14 residues long. Germline V CDR1 and CDR2: GTSNPN, SVGIG (reference sequence). V lost 4 bases to trimming and J lost 7 bases; unmatched junction nucleotides: 9. CDR3 amino acids: CAWTGQESSEKLFF. In nucleotides, the CDR3 is TGTGCCTGGACCGGACAGGAGTCATCTGAAAAACTGTTTTTT. The whole variable domain, filled in from reference TRBV30 and TRBJ1-4, reads SQTIHQWPATLVQPVGSPLSLECTVEGTSNPNLYWYRQAAGRGLQLLFYSVGIGQISSEVPQNLSASRPQDRQFILSSKKLLLSDSGFYLCAWTGQESSEKLFFGSGTQLSVL.

This clone was found once. The chain joins TRBV6-6 to TRBJ2-7; 11 bases are shared with TRBD1. Germline V CDR1 and CDR2: MNHNY, SVGAGI (reference sequence). J gave up 0 bases and V 6 bases, and 4 bases lay outside the gene matches. The CDR3 sequence is 15 residues long. CDR3 residues: CASRSGTGGSYEQYF. CDR3 in DNA: TGTGCCAGCAGATCAGGGACAGGGGGCTCCTACGAGCAGTACTTC.

This chain joins TRBV30 and TRBJ2-1, with TRBD1 matching 9 bases. This CDR3 is 13 amino acids long. The trim removed 1 base at V and 10 bases at J, leaving 5 bases unmatched. Germline V gene lookup returns CDR1 GTSNPN and CDR2 SVGIG (reference sequence). The DNA of the CDR3 is TGTGCCTGGAGTGGGGACAGGGTCTACGAGCAGTTCTTC. Residues: CAWSGDRVYEQFF.

This clone came up a few times. The chain employs TRBV27 and TRBJ1-6; a weak D match, TRBD1 (6 bases). V lost 5 bases and J 4 bases, leaving 6 bases between the germline ends. This CDR3 contains 13 residues. Germline CDR1 and CDR2: MNHEY and SMNVEV (reference sequence). For the CDR3, the DNA is TGTGCCAGCAGTAGGGGGTATAATTCACCCCTCCACTTT. Protein: CASSRGYNSPLHF.